The present T cell receptor beta chain was sequenced within a study of patients and donors after allogeneic stem cell transplantation. CDR3 length: 14 residues. The germline CDR1 and CDR2 sequences are DFQATT and SNEGSKA (reference sequence). Trimming left V 6 bases short and J 4 bases short, with 16 bases between. TCRdb fed the RT-PCR reads into MiXCR, producing one record per CDR3 protein. The sample lists roughly 200,000 distinct CDR3 sequences, 38% seen once, with around a tenth in the top ten. This clonotype occurred a few times. The gene calls are TRBV20-1 and TRBJ1-5, with D perhaps matching TRBD1 (5 bases). The source material was blood, either unsorted or a sorted T cell fraction (not recorded which). The sequence was obtained from a human donor who was either an allogeneic HSCT recipient or a stem cell or donor lymphocyte infusion donor (not recorded which). It is not recorded whose cells these are; they may come from a transplant donor. The chain's CDR3 is CSAPPSGTNQPQHF. The CDR3 DNA is TGCAGTGCACCTCCGTCAGGGACGAATCAGCCCCAGCATTTT.